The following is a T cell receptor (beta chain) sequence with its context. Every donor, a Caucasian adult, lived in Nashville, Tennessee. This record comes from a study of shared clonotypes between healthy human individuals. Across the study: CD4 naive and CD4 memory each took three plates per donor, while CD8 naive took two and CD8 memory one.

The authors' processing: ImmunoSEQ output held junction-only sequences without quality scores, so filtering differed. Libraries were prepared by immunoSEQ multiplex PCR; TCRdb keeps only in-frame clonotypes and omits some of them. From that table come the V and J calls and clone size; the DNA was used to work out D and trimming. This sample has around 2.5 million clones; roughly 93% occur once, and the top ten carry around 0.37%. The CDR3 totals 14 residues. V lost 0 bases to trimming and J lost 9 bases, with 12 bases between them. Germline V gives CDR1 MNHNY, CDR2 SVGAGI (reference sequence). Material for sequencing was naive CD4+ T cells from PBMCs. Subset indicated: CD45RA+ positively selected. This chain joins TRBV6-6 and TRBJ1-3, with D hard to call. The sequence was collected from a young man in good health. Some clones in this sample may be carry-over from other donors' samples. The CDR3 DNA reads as TGTGCCAGCAGTTACTCGGGTAGGGAAGGCACCATATATTTT. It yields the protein CASSYSGREGTIYF.